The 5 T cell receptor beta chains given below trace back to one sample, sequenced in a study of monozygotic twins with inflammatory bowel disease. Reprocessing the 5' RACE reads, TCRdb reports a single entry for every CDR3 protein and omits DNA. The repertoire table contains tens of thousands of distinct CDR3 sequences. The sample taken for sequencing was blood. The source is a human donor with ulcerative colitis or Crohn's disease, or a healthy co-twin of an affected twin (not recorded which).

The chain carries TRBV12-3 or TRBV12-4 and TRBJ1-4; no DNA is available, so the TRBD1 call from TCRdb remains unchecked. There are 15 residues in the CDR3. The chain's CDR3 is CASSSSGPGNEKLFF.

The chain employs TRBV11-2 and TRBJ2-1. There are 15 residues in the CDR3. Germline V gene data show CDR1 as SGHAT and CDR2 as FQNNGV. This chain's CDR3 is CASSLGGGFYNEQFF. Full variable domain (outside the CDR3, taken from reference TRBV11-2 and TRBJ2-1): EAGVAQSPRYKIIEKRQSVAFWCNPISGHATLYWYQQILGQGPKLLIQFQNNGVVDDSQLPKDRFSAERLKGVDSTLKIQPAKLEDSAVYLCASSLGGGFYNEQFFGPGTRLTVL.

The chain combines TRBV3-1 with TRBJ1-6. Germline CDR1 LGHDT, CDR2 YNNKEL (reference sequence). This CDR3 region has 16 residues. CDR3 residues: CASSQETYGYNSPLHF.

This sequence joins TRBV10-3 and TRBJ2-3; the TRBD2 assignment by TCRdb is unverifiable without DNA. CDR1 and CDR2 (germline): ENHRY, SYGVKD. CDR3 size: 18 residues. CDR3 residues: CAISGKRGATVVGDTQYF.

The CDR3 region is CASSLAGETQYF. The gene calls are TRBV5-1 and TRBJ2-5. This CDR3 has 12 residues. Germline-derived CDR1 and CDR2 are SGHRS and YFSETQ.